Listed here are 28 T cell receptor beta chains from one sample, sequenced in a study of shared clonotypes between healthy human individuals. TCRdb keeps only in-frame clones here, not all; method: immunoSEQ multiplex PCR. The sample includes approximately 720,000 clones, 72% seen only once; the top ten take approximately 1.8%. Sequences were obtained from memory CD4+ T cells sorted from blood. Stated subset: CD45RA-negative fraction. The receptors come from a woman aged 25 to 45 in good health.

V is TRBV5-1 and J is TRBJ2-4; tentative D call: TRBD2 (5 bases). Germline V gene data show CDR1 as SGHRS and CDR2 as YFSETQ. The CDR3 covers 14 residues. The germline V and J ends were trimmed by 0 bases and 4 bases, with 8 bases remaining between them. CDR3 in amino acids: CASSLVGDKNIQYF. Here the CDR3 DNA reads TGCGCCAGCAGCTTGGTCGGGGATAAAAACATTCAGTACTTC.

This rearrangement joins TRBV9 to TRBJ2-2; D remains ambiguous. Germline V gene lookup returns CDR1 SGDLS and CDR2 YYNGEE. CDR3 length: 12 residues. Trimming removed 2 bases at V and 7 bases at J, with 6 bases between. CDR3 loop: CASSVLIGELFF. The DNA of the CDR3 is TGTGCCAGCAGCGTTTTGATCGGGGAGCTGTTTTTT. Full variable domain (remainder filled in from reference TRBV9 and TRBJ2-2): DSGVTQTPKHLITATGQRVTLRCSPRSGDLSVYWYQQSLDQGLQFLIQYYNGEERAKGNILERFSAQQFPDLHSELNLSSLELGDSALYFCASSVLIGELFFGEGSRLTVL.

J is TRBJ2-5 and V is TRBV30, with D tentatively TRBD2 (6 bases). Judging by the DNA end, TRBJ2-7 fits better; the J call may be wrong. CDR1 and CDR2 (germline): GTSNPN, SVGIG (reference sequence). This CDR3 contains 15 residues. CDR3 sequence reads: CAWTTGASRRTEQYF. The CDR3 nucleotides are TGTGCCTGGACCACGGGAGCTAGCAGGAGGACCGAGCAGTACTTC.

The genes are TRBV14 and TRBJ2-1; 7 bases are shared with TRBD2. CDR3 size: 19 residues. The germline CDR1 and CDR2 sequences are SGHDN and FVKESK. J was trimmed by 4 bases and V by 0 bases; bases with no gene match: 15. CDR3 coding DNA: TGTGCCAGCAGCCAAGATAGAATACGGCGGGAGTCAGGTTACAATGAGCAGTTCTTC. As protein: CASSQDRIRRESGYNEQFF.

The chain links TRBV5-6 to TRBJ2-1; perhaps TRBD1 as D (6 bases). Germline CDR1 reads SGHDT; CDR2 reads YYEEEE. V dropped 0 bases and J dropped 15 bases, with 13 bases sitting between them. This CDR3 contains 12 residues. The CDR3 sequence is CASSLEGQSLFF. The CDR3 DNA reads TGTGCCAGCAGCTTGGAGGGACAAAGTCTGTTCTTC.

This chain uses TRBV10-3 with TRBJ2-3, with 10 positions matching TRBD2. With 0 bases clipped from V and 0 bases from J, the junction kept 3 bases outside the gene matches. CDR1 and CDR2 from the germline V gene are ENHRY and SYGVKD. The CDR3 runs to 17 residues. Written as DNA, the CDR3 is TGTGCCATCAGTGAGTCGTGGACTAGCGGAAGCACAGATACGCAGTATTTT. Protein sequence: CAISESWTSGSTDTQYF.

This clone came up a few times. Written as DNA, the CDR3 is TGTGCCAGCAGCGCACATTCCGGCATGGGAGAGACCCAGTACTTC. Translated, it gives CASSAHSGMGETQYF. The V and J genes are TRBV11-3 and TRBJ2-5, with unresolved D. The V end was cut by 5 bases, the J end by 4 bases, with 17 bases between. Per the germline V gene, CDR1 is SGHNT and CDR2 is YENEEA. The CDR3 is made up of 15 amino acids.

The CDR3 spells CASSLRVDGEQFF. The CDR3 DNA reads TGTGCCAGCAGCCTTCGGGTCGACGGTGAGCAGTTCTTC. This chain connects TRBV28 to TRBJ2-1; no clear D. Germline loops: CDR1 MDHEN, CDR2 SYDVKM. Trimming pared 6 bases from V and 9 bases from J, leaving 15 bases between. The CDR3 extends over 13 amino acids.

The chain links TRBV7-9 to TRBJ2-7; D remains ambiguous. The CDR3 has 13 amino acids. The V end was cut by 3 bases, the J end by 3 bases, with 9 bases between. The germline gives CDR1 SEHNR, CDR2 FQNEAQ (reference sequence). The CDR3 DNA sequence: TGTGCCAGCAGCTTTCCGGGTCTCTACGAGCAGTACTTC. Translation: CASSFPGLYEQYF.

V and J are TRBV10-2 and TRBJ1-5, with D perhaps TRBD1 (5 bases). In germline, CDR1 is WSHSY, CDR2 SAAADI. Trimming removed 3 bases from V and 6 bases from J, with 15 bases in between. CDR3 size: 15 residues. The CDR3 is CASSEGGARTQPQHF. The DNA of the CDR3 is TGCGCCAGCAGTGAAGGCGGGGCGCGCACTCAGCCCCAGCATTTT.

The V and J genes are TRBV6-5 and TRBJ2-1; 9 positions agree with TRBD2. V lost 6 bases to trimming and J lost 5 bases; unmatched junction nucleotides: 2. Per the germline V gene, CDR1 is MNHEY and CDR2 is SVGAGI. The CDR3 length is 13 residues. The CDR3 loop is CASRPSGNNEQFF. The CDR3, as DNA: TGTGCCAGCAGACCTAGCGGGAACAATGAGCAGTTCTTC.

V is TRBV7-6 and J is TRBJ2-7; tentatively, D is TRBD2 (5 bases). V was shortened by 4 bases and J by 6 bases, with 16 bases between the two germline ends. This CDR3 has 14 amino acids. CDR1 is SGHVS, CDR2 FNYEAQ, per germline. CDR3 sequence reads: CASSSAPAGVEQYF. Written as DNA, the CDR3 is TGTGCCAGCAGCTCGGCCCCTGCCGGGGTCGAGCAGTACTTC.

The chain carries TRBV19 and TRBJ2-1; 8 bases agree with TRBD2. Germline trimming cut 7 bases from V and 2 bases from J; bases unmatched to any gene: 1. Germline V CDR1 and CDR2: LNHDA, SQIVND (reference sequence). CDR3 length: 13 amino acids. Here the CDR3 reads CASTGGPYNEQFF. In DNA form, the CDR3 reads TGTGCCAGTACGGGGGGGCCCTACAATGAGCAGTTCTTC.

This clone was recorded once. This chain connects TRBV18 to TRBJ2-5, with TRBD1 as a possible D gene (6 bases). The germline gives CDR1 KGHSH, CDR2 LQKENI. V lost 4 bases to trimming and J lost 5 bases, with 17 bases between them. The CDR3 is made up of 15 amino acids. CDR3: CASSLMPGEWETQYF. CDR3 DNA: TGTGCCAGCTCACTCATGCCAGGGGAGTGGGAGACCCAGTACTTC.

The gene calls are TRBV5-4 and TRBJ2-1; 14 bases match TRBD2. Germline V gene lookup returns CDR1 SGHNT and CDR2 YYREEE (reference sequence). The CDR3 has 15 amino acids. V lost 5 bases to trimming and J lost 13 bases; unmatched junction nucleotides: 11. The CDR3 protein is CASSTETSGRVEQFF. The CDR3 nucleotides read TGTGCCAGCAGTACCGAGACTAGCGGGAGGGTCGAACAGTTCTTC.

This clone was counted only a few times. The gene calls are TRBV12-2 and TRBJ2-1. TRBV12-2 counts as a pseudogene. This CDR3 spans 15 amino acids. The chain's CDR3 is CASRLGGLRDHEQFF. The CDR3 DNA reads TGTGCAAGTCGCTTAGGAGGGCTCAGGGACCATGAGCAGTTCTTC.

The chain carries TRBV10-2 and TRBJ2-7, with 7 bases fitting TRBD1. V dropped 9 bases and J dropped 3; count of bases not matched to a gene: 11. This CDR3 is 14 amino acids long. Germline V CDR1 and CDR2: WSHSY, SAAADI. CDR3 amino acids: CASLQRGHGYEQYF. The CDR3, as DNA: TGCGCCAGTCTTCAGAGGGGGCACGGCTACGAGCAGTACTTC.

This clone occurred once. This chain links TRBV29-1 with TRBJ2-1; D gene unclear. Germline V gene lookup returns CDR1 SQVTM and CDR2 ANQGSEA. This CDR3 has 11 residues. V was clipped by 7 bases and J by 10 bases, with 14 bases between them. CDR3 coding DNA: TGCAGCGGTCGGAGAGTGCAGGAGCAGTTCTTC. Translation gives CSGRRVQEQFF.

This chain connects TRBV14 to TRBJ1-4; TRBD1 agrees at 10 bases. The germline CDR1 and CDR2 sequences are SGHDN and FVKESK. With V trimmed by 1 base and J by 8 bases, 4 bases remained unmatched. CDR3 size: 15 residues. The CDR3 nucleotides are TGTGCCAGCAGCCAAGGATGGACAGGGGGGGAAAAACTGTTTTTT. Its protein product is CASSQGWTGGEKLFF.

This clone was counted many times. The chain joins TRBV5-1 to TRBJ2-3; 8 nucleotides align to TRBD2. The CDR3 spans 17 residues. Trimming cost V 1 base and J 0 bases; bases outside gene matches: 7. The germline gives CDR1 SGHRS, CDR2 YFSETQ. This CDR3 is CASSLPLADASTDTQYF. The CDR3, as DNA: TGCGCCAGCAGCTTGCCACTAGCGGACGCTAGCACAGATACGCAGTATTTT.

CDR3 amino acids: CASSAPRTSGNTIYF. As DNA, the CDR3 is TGCGCCAGCAGCGCCCCGAGGACCTCTGGAAACACCATATATTTT. The chain recombines TRBV4-1 with TRBJ1-3; D unresolved. This CDR3 has 15 amino acids. From germline, CDR1 is MGHRA and CDR2 YSYEKL. Trimming left V 5 bases short and J 0 bases short, with 11 bases between.

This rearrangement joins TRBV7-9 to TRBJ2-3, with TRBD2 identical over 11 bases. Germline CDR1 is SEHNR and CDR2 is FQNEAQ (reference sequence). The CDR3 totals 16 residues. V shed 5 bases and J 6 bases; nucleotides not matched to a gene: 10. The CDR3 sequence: CASSATSGRGGDTQYF. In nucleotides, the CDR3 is TGTGCCAGCAGCGCAACTAGCGGGAGAGGTGGGGATACGCAGTATTTT.

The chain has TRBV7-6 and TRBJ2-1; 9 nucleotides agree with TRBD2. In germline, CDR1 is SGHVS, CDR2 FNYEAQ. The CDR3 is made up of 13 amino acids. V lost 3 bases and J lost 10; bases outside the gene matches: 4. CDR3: CASSLAGGQEQFF. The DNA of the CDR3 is TGTGCCAGCAGCTTGGCGGGAGGGCAAGAGCAGTTCTTC.

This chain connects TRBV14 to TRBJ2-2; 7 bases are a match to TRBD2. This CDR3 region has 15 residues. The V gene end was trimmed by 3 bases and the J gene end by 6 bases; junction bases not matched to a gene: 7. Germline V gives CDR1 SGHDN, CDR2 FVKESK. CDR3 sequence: CASSQLTSRSGELFF. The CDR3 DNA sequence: TGTGCCAGCAGCCAGTTGACTAGCCGGTCCGGGGAGCTGTTTTTT.

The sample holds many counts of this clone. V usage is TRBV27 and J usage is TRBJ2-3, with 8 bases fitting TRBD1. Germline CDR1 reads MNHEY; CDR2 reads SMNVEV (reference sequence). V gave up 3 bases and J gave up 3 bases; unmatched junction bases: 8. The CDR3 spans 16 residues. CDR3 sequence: CASSLQGAIRTDTQYF. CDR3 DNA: TGTGCCAGCAGTTTGCAGGGGGCGATTCGGACAGATACGCAGTATTTT.

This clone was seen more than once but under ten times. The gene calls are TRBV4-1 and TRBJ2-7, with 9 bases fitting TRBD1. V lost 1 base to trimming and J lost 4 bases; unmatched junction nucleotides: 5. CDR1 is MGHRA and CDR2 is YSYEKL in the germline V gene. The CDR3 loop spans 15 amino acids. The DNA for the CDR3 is TGCGCCAGCAGCCAAGCTACAGGGGGCACGTACGAGCAGTACTTC. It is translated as CASSQATGGTYEQYF.

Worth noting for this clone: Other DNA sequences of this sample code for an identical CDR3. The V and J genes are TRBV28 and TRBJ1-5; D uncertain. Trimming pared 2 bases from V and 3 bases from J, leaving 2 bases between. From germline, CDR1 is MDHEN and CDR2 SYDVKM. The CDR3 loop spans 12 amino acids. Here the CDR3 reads CASSLVNQPQHF. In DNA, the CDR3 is TGTGCCAGCAGTTTAGTCAATCAGCCCCAGCATTTT.

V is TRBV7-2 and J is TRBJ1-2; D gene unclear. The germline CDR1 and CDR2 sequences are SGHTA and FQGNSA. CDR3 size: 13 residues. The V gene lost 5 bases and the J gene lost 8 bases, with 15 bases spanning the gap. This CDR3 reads CASSQTTLQGYTF. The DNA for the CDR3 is TGTGCCAGCAGCCAAACTACTCTTCAAGGCTACACCTTC.